This T cell receptor beta chain was obtained from a study of cytomegalovirus exposure and HLA in healthy donors. The CDR3 loop spans 16 amino acids. Per germline, CDR1 MRHNA and CDR2 SNTAGT. Trimming removed 4 bases at V and 1 base at J, with 11 bases between. Clones were sequenced by immunoSEQ multiplex PCR, and TCRdb holds only the in-frame ones, with some missing. The sample holds approximately 53,000 clones; roughly 93% are singletons and the top ten take 1.4%. The TCR comes from a man between 18 and 29 years old in good health and CMV-seronegative. The chain joins TRBV6-4 to TRBJ2-6; no clear D. The specimen was PBMCs. The CDR3 DNA sequence: TGTGCCAGCAGTGGTACGGAGAGATCTGGGGCCAACGTCCTGACTTTC. Its translation: CASSGTERSGANVLTF.